Sequencing of this T cell receptor (beta chain) was carried out in a study of siplizumab effects on memory and regulatory T cells. This CDR3 has 14 residues. V gave up 4 bases and J gave up 0 bases, with 10 bases separating them. Germline V gene lookup returns CDR1 SGHRS and CDR2 YFSETQ. Every sample had approximately 97,000 of its TCR templates assayed. Assay: immunoSEQ multiplex PCR; the TCRdb copy retains only in-frame clones and omits some. The sample includes some 100,000 clones, around 90% seen only once; the top ten take approximately 0.71%. Source material: Tregs sorted from blood. The chain carries TRBV5-1 and TRBJ2-5; D may be TRBD2 (5 bases). This clonotype was obtained from a human donor in good health. CDR3 nucleotide sequence: TGCGCCAGCAGCAACGGGGTGAACCAAGAGACCCAGTACTTC. This sequence encodes CASSNGVNQETQYF.